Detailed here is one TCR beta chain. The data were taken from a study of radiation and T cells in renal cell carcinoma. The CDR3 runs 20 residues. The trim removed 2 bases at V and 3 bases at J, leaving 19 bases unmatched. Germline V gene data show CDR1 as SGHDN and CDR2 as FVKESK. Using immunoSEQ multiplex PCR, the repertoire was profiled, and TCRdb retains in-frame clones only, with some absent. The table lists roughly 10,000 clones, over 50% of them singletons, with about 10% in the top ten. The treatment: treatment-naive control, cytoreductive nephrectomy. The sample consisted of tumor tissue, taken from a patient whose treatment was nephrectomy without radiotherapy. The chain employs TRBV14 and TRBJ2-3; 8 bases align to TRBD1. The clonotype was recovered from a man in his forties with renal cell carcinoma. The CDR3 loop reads CASSQLRTGPSHLGTDTQYF. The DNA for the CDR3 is TGTGCCAGCAGCCAATTGCGGACAGGGCCATCCCACCTGGGAACAGATACGCAGTATTTT.